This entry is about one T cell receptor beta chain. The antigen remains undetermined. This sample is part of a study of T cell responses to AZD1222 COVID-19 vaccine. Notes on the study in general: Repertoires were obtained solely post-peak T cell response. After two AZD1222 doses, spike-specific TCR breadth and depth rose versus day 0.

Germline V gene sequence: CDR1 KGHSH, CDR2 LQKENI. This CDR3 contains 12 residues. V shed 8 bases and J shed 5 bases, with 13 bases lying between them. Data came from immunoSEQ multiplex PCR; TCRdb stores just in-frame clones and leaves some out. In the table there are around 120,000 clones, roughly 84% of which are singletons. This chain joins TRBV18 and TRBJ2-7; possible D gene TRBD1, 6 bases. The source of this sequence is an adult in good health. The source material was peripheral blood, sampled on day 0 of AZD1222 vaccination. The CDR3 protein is CASTPQGDEQYF. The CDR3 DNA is TGTGCCAGCACGCCACAGGGTGACGAGCAGTACTTC.